Described below is a single T cell receptor beta chain sequence and its context. With a much larger clone just one base away, this may be a read error. Alongside blood RNA obtained from unsorted whole blood, germline DNA was also extracted. This entry comes from a study of tumor-infiltrating lymphocytes in primary liver carcinoma. The CDR3 is 15 residues long. A primer matching the constant region was used to make TCR beta cDNA from approximately 520 ng of total RNA. Investigators got TCR beta libraries out of three nested multiplex PCR rounds, done with slightly modified ARM-PCR. Primers for the first two PCR rounds were TRBV1-TRBV30 forward primers and a C-beta reverse primer (about 9 cycles per round). MiXCR, run by TCRdb on the multiplex PCR reads, gives a single entry per CDR3 protein. The table shows 300,000 to 350,000 distinct CDR3 sequences, with about 61% occurring only once.

This TCR was recovered from a man aged 40-50 years with primary liver carcinoma and hepatitis B virus infection. The sequenced material came from peripheral blood. This sequence joins TRBV12-3 or TRBV12-4 and TRBJ2-1, with 11 bases identical to TRBD2. CDR3 sequence (DNA): TGTACCAGCAGTTTTGGGACTAGCGGATACAATGAGCAGTTCTTC. Translating it yields CTSSFGTSGYNEQFF.